Below are 28 T cell receptor beta chains sequenced from a single sample in a study of blood T cell repertoires in COVID-19 (dated by TCRdb to about 2020). The receptor library was made with the immunoSEQ multiplex PCR assay. TCRdb's version of the immuneACCESS table is confined to in-frame rearrangements and falls short of the full clone set. An unresolved V gene accounts for under half of the shortfall where checked; the remainder is of unknown origin. The sample data list approximately 250,000 clones, and 91% of these were observed just once. Of the sample, approximately 3% is held by the ten largest clones. Source material: PBMCs or T cells enriched from blood (not recorded which). These receptors were collected from a man aged 40-49 years who had been exposed to COVID-19.

CDR3 in DNA: TGTGCCAGTAGTATCGGCGGGGGGCGCCGGTCCAATGAGCAGTTCTTC. Amino acids: CASSIGGGRRSNEQFF. The chain couples TRBV19 to TRBJ2-1; 8 nucleotides agree with TRBD2. There are 16 residues in the CDR3. The germline V gene encodes CDR1 LNHDA and CDR2 SQIVND (reference sequence). V shed 3 bases, J shed 6 bases, and the junction held 10 bases outside the gene matches.

This clone appeared many times. The CDR3 sequence: CAISGPLGYGTSVYYEQYF. The CDR3 DNA sequence: TGTGCCATCAGTGGACCTTTGGGGTACGGGACTAGCGTTTACTACGAGCAGTACTTC. The chain carries TRBV10-3 and TRBJ2-7; TRBD2 matches 10 bases. With 4 bases clipped from V and 3 bases from J, the junction kept 18 bases outside the gene matches. Germline lookup yields CDR1 ENHRY and CDR2 SYGVKD. CDR3 length: 19 residues.

The rearrangement uses TRBV30 and TRBJ1-1, with 7 nucleotides matching TRBD1. J lost 3 bases, V lost 1 base, and 2 bases had no gene match. Germline V gene data show CDR1 as GTSNPN and CDR2 as SVGIG (reference sequence). The CDR3 is 13 amino acids. The CDR3 is CAWSGQGHTEAFF. DNA for the CDR3: TGTGCCTGGAGTGGACAGGGACACACTGAAGCTTTCTTT.

The J gene is TRBJ2-7, the V gene TRBV5-1; D remains ambiguous. V lost 7 bases to trimming and J lost 0 bases, with 17 bases between them. The CDR3 has 15 amino acids. Germline CDR1 SGHRS, CDR2 YFSETQ. CDR3 in amino acids: CASGHAVGDSYEQYF. The CDR3 region has the DNA TGCGCCAGCGGCCATGCGGTAGGAGACTCCTACGAGCAGTACTTC.

The rearrangement joins TRBV7-3 to TRBJ1-1, with TRBD1 identical over 8 bases. Germline V gene lookup returns CDR1 SGHTA and CDR2 FQGTGA. J gave up 2 bases and V 6 bases, and 2 bases lay outside the gene matches. The CDR3 totals 13 residues. CDR3 sequence (DNA): TGTGCCAGCAGAGACAGGGGAAACACTGAAGCTTTCTTT. As protein: CASRDRGNTEAFF. The variable domain in full, completed from reference TRBV7-3 and TRBJ1-1, reads GAGVSQTPSNKVTEKGKYVELRCDPISGHTALYWYRQSLGQGPEFLIYFQGTGAADDSGLPNDRFFAVRPEGSVSTLKIQRTERGDSAVYLCASRDRGNTEAFFGQGTRLTVV.

V and J are TRBV2 and TRBJ2-3, with a weak D call TRBD1 (7 bases). The CDR3 runs to 16 residues. V was cut by 7 bases and J by 4 bases, with 21 bases left in between. Per the germline V gene, CDR1 is SNHLY and CDR2 is FYNNEI. The CDR3 DNA reads as TGTGCCAGCACCGAAGGAGGGGGCCTTATGGCAGATACGCAGTATTTT. This encodes CASTEGGGLMADTQYF.

This clone was recorded a few times. V gene TRBV6-5 combines with J gene TRBJ2-1; D not resolved. Trimming pared 2 bases from V and 0 bases from J, leaving 8 bases between. The CDR3 length is 15 residues. Germline CDR1 and CDR2: MNHEY and SVGAGI. The chain's CDR3 is CASSYAASSYNEQFF. The CDR3 DNA is TGTGCCAGCAGTTACGCTGCCAGCTCCTACAATGAGCAGTTCTTC.

V and J are TRBV6-5 and TRBJ2-5; 7 positions match TRBD1. Germline V gene lookup returns CDR1 MNHEY and CDR2 SVGAGI. V was clipped by 6 bases and J by 3 bases; unmatched bases: 10. The CDR3 has 15 amino acids. The CDR3 sequence: CASSRQGLWEETQYF. CDR3 DNA sequence: TGTGCCAGCAGCCGACAGGGTTTGTGGGAAGAGACCCAGTACTTC.

Written as DNA, the CDR3 is TGCGCCAGCAGCCAAGATGTGGCTAGCAGCCTCGGTACGCAGTATTTT. It encodes CASSQDVASSLGTQYF. The V call is TRBV4-3, the J call TRBJ2-3, with D perhaps TRBD2 (5 bases). This CDR3 comprises 16 residues. In germline, CDR1 is LGHNA, CDR2 YSLEER. Trimming removed 0 bases at V and 8 bases at J, with 18 bases between.

The J gene is TRBJ2-1, the V gene TRBV9, with TRBD1 matching 8 bases. The germline V gene has CDR1 SGDLS and CDR2 YYNGEE. The junction had 7 bases not matched to a gene; V was cut back by 3 bases and J by 8 bases. This CDR3 region has 14 residues. Written as DNA, the CDR3 is TGTGCCAGCAGCGCCCCCACAGGGGGTCATGAGCAGTTCTTC. Its translation is CASSAPTGGHEQFF.

This clone is a singleton in its sample. This rearrangement joins TRBV13 to TRBJ2-7; 15 positions match TRBD2. The CDR3 spans 16 residues. V was pared by 3 bases and J by 3 bases, with 3 bases of the junction left unmatched. In germline, CDR1 is PRHDT, CDR2 FYEKMQ (reference sequence). This CDR3 is CASSFRGLAGGYEQYF. The CDR3 DNA reads as TGTGCCAGCAGCTTTCGGGGACTAGCGGGAGGCTACGAGCAGTACTTC.

The chain recombines TRBV5-1 with TRBJ2-7; 12 nucleotides match TRBD2. Germline-derived CDR1 and CDR2 are SGHRS and YFSETQ. V shed 2 bases, J shed 4 bases, and the junction held 7 bases outside the gene matches. The CDR3 has 16 residues. The CDR3 is CASSLGLAGGLYEQYF. The CDR3 coding sequence is TGCGCCAGCAGCTTAGGTCTAGCGGGAGGGCTATACGAGCAGTACTTC. The whole variable domain, remainder taken from reference TRBV5-1 and TRBJ2-7, is KAGVTQTPRYLIKTRGQQVTLSCSPISGHRSVSWYQQTPGQGLQFLFEYFSETQRNKGNFPGRFSGRQFSNSRSEMNVSTLELGDSALYLCASSLGLAGGLYEQYFGPGTRLTVT.

The chain combines TRBV28 with TRBJ1-1, with D uncertain. CDR3 length equals 13 residues. Germline CDR1 MDHEN, CDR2 SYDVKM. V was shortened by 5 bases and J by 3 bases, with 10 bases between the two germline ends. CDR3 loop: CASSPRHDTEAFF. CDR3 nucleotides: TGTGCCAGCAGTCCGCGACACGACACTGAAGCTTTCTTT.

The CDR3 sequence is CASRERAAGISADTQYF. For the CDR3, the DNA is TGCGCCAGCAGGGAAAGGGCTGCGGGAATCAGCGCAGATACGCAGTATTTT. This chain joins TRBV4-1 and TRBJ2-3, with a possible D match to TRBD2 (6 bases). This CDR3 is 17 amino acids long. Between the trimmed V and J ends, which lost 6 bases and 4 bases, there was a span of 23 bases. Germline CDR1 is MGHRA and CDR2 is YSYEKL.

About this clone: A junction end diverges from the germline sequence, so it may reflect a read error. This sequence joins TRBV20-1 and TRBJ1-1; no definite D call. CDR1 is DFQATT and CDR2 is SNEGSKA in the germline V gene (reference sequence). The CDR3 is 11 amino acids. For the CDR3, the DNA is TGCCGTGCTCTATGGAACACTGAAGCTTTCTTT. This translates into CRALWNTEAFF.

This rearrangement joins TRBV24-1 to TRBJ1-1; no reliable D call. V was clipped by 4 bases and J by 3 bases, with 5 bases between them. The germline gives CDR1 KGHDR, CDR2 SFDVKD. This CDR3 has 12 amino acids. CDR3 in DNA: TGTGCCACCAGTGACCGGGACACTGAAGCTTTCTTT. This translates into CATSDRDTEAFF.

Details on this clone: Other DNA sequences in the same sample also yield this CDR3. This chain uses TRBV12-3 or TRBV12-4 with TRBJ1-1; D is unclear. Deletions cut 3 bases from V and 1 base from J, with 6 bases between. The CDR3 covers 13 residues. As DNA, the CDR3 is TGTGCCAGCAGTTTGGCCAGGAACACTGAAGCTTTCTTT. This encodes CASSLARNTEAFF.

This rearrangement joins TRBV5-1 to TRBJ2-5, with TRBD2 as a possible D gene (7 bases). Germline V gene lookup returns CDR1 SGHRS and CDR2 YFSETQ. The V gene lost 0 bases and the J gene lost 7 bases, with 13 bases spanning the gap. The CDR3 consists of 14 residues. CDR3 amino acids: CASSLALADRTQYF. CDR3 coding DNA: TGCGCCAGCAGCTTGGCTCTAGCGGACAGGACCCAGTACTTC.

V and J are TRBV27 and TRBJ2-2; unclear D gene. The germline V gene has CDR1 MNHEY and CDR2 SMNVEV (reference sequence). V dropped 7 bases and J dropped 6 bases, with 9 bases sitting between them. The length of the CDR3 is 12 residues. The CDR3 region is CASTSRAGELFF. As DNA, the CDR3 is TGTGCCAGCACCTCACGCGCCGGGGAGCTGTTTTTT.

The chain couples TRBV11-2 to TRBJ1-5; tentative D call: TRBD1 (6 bases). The V gene lost 5 bases and the J gene lost 0 bases, with 11 bases spanning the gap. CDR1 and CDR2 from the germline V gene are SGHAT and FQNNGV. CDR3 length: 15 amino acids. The CDR3 sequence is CASSPGQNSNQPQHF. In DNA form, the CDR3 reads TGTGCCAGCAGCCCAGGACAGAATAGCAATCAGCCCCAGCATTTT.

The gene calls are TRBV5-4 and TRBJ1-4; 8 nucleotides align to TRBD1. After removal of 4 bases from V and 4 bases from J, the junction contained 3 bases not matched to a gene. CDR3 size: 14 residues. Per germline, CDR1 SGHNT and CDR2 YYREEE (reference sequence). The CDR3 DNA is TGTGCCAGCAGCCTTGGACAGGGTAATGAAAAACTGTTTTTT. Protein: CASSLGQGNEKLFF.

This clone appeared a single time. This chain joins TRBV28 and TRBJ2-7; TRBD2 matches 8 bases. This CDR3 is built from 15 residues. V dropped 6 bases and J dropped 3; count of bases not matched to a gene: 10. Germline loops: CDR1 MDHEN, CDR2 SYDVKM. The CDR3 spells CASRSKGTSFYEQYF. In nucleotides, the CDR3 is TGTGCCAGCAGATCGAAAGGGACTAGTTTCTACGAGCAGTACTTC.

The chain is built from TRBV3-1 (or the pseudogene TRBV3-2) and TRBJ2-2, with 8 bases aligning to TRBD1. The CDR3 extends over 15 amino acids. V lost 4 bases and J lost 7; bases outside the gene matches: 8. Germline V gene sequence: CDR1 LGHDT, CDR2 YNNKEL (reference sequence). DNA of the CDR3: TGTGCCAGCAGCCTTGGGCAGGGGGCTGGCGGGGAGCTGTTTTTT. Translating it yields CASSLGQGAGGELFF.

The V gene is TRBV5-1, the J gene TRBJ2-3; 9 bases line up with TRBD2. The CDR3 consists of 16 residues. Per the germline V gene, CDR1 is SGHRS and CDR2 is YFSETQ. The V gene end was trimmed by 5 bases and the J gene end by 0 bases; junction bases not matched to a gene: 7. CDR3 amino acids: CASSSGSFVSTDTQYF. In DNA, the CDR3 is TGCGCCAGCAGTAGCGGGAGTTTCGTTAGCACAGATACGCAGTATTTT.

The genes are TRBV9 and TRBJ2-1; 15 nucleotides match TRBD2. Germline CDR1 SGDLS, CDR2 YYNGEE. CDR3 length equals 20 residues. With V trimmed by 3 bases and J by 0 bases, 10 bases remained unmatched. CDR3 sequence reads: CASSEPRTSGRVSSYNEQFF. Written as DNA, the CDR3 is TGTGCCAGCAGCGAGCCCCGGACTAGCGGGAGGGTAAGCTCCTACAATGAGCAGTTCTTC.

The rearrangement links TRBV21-1 to TRBJ2-7; the table's D call TRBD2 went unverified against the DNA. TRBV21-1 constitutes a pseudogene. This CDR3 is built from 19 residues. The CDR3 is CASSKATGGKPFFYYEQYF. DNA for the CDR3: TGTGCCAGCAGCAAAGCAACGGGGGGCAAACCCTTTTTTTACTACGAGCAGTACTTC.

The chain combines TRBV7-3 with TRBJ2-4; a possible D gene is TRBD1 (5 bases). Trimming cost V 8 bases and J 4 bases, with 9 bases left between them. The CDR3 has 12 amino acids. The germline gives CDR1 SGHTA, CDR2 FQGTGA. The CDR3 spells CASVDNKNIQYF. CDR3 DNA: TGTGCCAGCGTGGACAATAAAAACATTCAGTACTTC.

This clone was seen a handful of times. V and J are TRBV6-1 and TRBJ2-1, with 10 bases identical to TRBD1. The germline CDR1 and CDR2 sequences are MNHNS and SASEGT. The CDR3 is 19 amino acids. The V gene end was trimmed by 3 bases and the J gene end by 2 bases; junction bases not matched to a gene: 13. The chain's CDR3 is CASSDPDRGGSGAYNEQFF. In nucleotides, the CDR3 is TGTGCCAGCAGTGACCCGGACAGGGGGGGTTCTGGGGCCTACAATGAGCAGTTCTTC.